This TCR beta chain was profiled in a study of CD8+CD57+ T cells in acquired aplastic anemia. Study overall: DNA recovered from sorted CD4+ and CD8+ cells had a mean of roughly 3 ug.

This clonotype was found once. Germline V gene data show CDR1 as SGHTA and CDR2 as FQGNSA. The J segment lost 7 bases and the V segment lost 2 bases, leaving 11 bases of the junction unmatched. The CDR3 spans 15 residues. Researchers used genomic DNA as the template to profile TCR beta VDJ and CDR3. A single record per CDR3 protein comes from TCRdb applying MiXCR to the reads. Among over 45,000 distinct CDR3 sequences listed, about 78% were seen once. Source material: sorted CD4+, CD8+, or CD8+CD57+ T cells (not recorded which) from PBMCs. The genes are TRBV7-2 and TRBJ2-7; the match to TRBD1 covers 7 bases. The source is a human donor in good health, serving as a control. CDR3 sequence (DNA): TGTGCCAGCAGCTTATCAAGCCTAAACAGGGGTGAGCAGTACTTC. Protein sequence: CASSLSSLNRGEQYF. Supplemented by reference TRBV7-2 and TRBJ2-7, the full variable domain reads GAGVSQSPSNKVTEKGKDVELRCDPISGHTALYWYRQSLGQGLEFLIYFQGNSAPDKSGLPSDRFSAERTGGSVSTLTIQRTQQEDSAVYLCASSLSSLNRGEQYFGPGTRLTVT.